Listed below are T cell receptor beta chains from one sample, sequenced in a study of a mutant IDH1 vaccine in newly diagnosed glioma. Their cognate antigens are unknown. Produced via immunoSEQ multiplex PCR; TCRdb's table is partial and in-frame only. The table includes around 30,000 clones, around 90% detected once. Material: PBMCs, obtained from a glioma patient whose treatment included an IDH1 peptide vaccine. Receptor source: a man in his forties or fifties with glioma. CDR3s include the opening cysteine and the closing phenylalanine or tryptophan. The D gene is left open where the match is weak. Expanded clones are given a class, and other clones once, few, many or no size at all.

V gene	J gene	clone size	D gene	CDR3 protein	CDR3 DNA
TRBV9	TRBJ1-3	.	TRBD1	CASSVGQGVISGNTIYF	TGTGCCAGCAGCGTGGGACAGGGGGTGATCTCTGGAAACACCATATATTTT
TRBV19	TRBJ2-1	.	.	CASTVSASSTYNEQFF	TGTGCCAGTACTGTCAGCGCCAGCTCGACCTACAATGAGCAGTTCTTC
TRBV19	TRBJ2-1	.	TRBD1	CASSGPGQVHNEQFF	TGTGCCAGTAGTGGCCCGGGACAGGTGCACAATGAGCAGTTCTTC
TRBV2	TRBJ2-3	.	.	CASSGLGVDTQYF	TGTGCCAGCAGCGGACTTGGGGTGGATACGCAGTATTTT
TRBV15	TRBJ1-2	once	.	CATSRVGDQNYGYTF	TGTGCCACCAGCAGAGTTGGGGACCAGAACTATGGCTACACCTTC
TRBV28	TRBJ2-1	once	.	CASSLLSSYNEQFF	TGTGCCAGCAGTTTATTGAGCTCCTACAATGAGCAGTTCTTC
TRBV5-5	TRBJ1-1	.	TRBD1	CASRTGDLTEAFF	TGTGCCAGCAGGACAGGGGATCTGACTGAAGCTTTCTTT
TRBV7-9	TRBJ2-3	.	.	CASSLGTDTQYF	TGTGCCAGCAGCTTGGGAACGGATACGCAGTATTTT
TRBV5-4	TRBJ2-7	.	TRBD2	CASSTTSGSINEQYF	TGTGCCAGCAGCACGACTAGCGGGAGTATTAACGAGCAGTACTTC
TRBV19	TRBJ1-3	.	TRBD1	CASSITGGSSGNTIYF	TGTGCCAGTAGTATAACAGGGGGCAGCTCTGGAAACACCATATATTTT
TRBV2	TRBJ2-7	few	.	CASSEGRTGKGYEQYF	TGTGCCAGCAGTGAGGGTAGAACAGGGAAAGGCTACGAGCAGTACTTC
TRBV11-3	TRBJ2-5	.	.	CASSTTPRGTQYF	TGTGCCAGCAGCACTACACCTAGGGGGACCCAGTACTTC
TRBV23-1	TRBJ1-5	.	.	CASSQSDRPQHF	TGCGCCAGCAGTCAATCTGACAGGCCCCAGCATTTT
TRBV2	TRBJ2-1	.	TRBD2	CASKPSGRSDEQFF	TGTGCCAGCAAGCCTAGCGGGAGGTCAGATGAGCAGTTCTTC
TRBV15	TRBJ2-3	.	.	CATSRVGGSTDTQYF	TGTGCCACCAGCAGAGTTGGCGGGAGCACAGATACGCAGTATTTT
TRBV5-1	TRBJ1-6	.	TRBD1	CASSSGQGAKNSPLHF	TGCGCCAGCAGCTCCGGACAGGGGGCGAAAAATTCACCCCTCCACTTT
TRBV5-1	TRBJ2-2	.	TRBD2	CASSRTTSGNTGELFF	TGCGCCAGCAGCCGAACAACTAGCGGGAACACCGGGGAGCTGTTTTTT
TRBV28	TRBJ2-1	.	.	CASSSLDGRDYNEQFF	TGTGCCAGCAGTTCCCTGGACGGACGAGACTACAATGAGCAGTTCTTC
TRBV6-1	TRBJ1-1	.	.	CASRRGVNTEAFF	TGTGCCAGCAGGCGGGGAGTGAACACTGAAGCTTTCTTT
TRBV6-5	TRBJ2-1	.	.	CASSALQEREQFF	TGTGCCAGCAGTGCTCTACAGGAGCGTGAGCAGTTCTTC
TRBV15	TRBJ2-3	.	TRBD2	CATSRDVASGGNQYF	TGTGCCACCAGCAGAGATGTCGCTAGCGGGGGGAATCAGTATTTT
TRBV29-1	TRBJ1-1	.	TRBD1	CSVERTGGLWDFF	TGCAGCGTTGAGAGGACAGGGGGACTTTGGGATTTCTTT
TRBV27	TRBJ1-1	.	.	CASSLGQTYTEAFF	TGTGCCAGCAGTCTTGGACAGACATATACTGAAGCTTTCTTT
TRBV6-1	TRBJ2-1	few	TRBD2	CASRVLAGGPNEQFF	TGTGCCAGCAGAGTACTAGCGGGGGGCCCTAATGAGCAGTTCTTC
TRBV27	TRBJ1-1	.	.	CASTDAPTKTEAFF	TGTGCCAGCACCGACGCCCCTACTAAAACTGAAGCTTTCTTT
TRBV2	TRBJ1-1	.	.	CASTPDPNTEAFF	TGTGCCAGCACCCCGGACCCGAACACTGAAGCTTTCTTT
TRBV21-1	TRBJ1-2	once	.	CASSRKGGYTF	TGTGCCAGCAGCAGGAAAGGGGGCTACACCTTC
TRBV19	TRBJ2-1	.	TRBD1	CASSIMGQGEEQFF	TGTGCCAGTAGTATAATGGGACAGGGTGAGGAGCAGTTCTTC
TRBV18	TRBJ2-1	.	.	CASSPTGGDNEQFF	TGTGCCAGCTCACCCACCGGAGGGGACAATGAGCAGTTCTTC
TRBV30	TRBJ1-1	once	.	CAWSMSGQGSEKAFF	TGTGCCTGGAGTATGTCGGGGCAGGGGTCAGAAAAAGCTTTCTTT
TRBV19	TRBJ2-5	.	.	CASRRLGKETQYF	TGTGCCAGTAGAAGACTAGGGAAAGAGACCCAGTACTTC
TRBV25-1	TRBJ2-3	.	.	CASSGEGSTDTQYF	TGTGCCAGCAGTGGGGAAGGGTCCACAGATACGCAGTATTTT
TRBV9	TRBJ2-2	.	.	CASSVLRGSVTGELFF	TGTGCCAGCAGCGTATTAAGGGGGTCGGTCACCGGGGAGCTGTTTTTT
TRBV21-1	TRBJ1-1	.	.	CASSPSLKRSEAFF	TGTGCCAGCAGCCCTTCACTGAAGAGATCTGAAGCTTTCTTT
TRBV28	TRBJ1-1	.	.	CASSSGSYVNTEAFF	TGTGCCAGCAGTTCGGGCAGCTACGTAAACACTGAAGCTTTCTTT
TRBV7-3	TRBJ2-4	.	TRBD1	CASSPTGQGDAWGNIQYF	TGTGCCAGCAGCCCCACTGGACAGGGGGACGCCTGGGGAAACATTCAGTACTTC
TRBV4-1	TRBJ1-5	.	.	CASSQQGGNQPQHF	TGCGCCAGCAGCCAACAGGGAGGCAATCAGCCCCAGCATTTT
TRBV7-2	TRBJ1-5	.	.	CASSFQGKPQHF	TGTGCCAGCAGCTTTCAGGGCAAGCCCCAGCATTTT
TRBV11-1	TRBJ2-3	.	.	CASSLGGWLSAGDTQYF	TGTGCCAGCAGCTTAGGCGGTTGGCTTTCTGCCGGAGATACGCAGTATTTT
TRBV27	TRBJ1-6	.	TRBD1	CASSKFGTGYNSPLHF	TGTGCCAGCAGCAAATTCGGGACAGGGTATAATTCACCCCTCCACTTT
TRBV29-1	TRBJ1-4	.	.	CSGRDSYNEKLFF	TGCAGCGGGCGGGACTCGTACAATGAAAAACTGTTTTTT
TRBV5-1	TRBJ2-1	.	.	CASSGGTRQIHEQFF	TGCGCCAGCAGCGGAGGTACCCGACAGATCCATGAGCAGTTCTTC
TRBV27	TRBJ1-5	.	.	CASRKSGAGSNQPQHF	TGTGCCAGCAGAAAAAGCGGGGCAGGGAGCAATCAGCCCCAGCATTTT
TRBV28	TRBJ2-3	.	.	CASSLFYPDGAEYF	TGTGCCAGCAGTTTATTTTATCCGGACGGGGCAGAGTATTTT
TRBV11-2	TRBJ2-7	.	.	CASSPLPVQEQYF	TGTGCCAGCAGCCCTCTCCCCGTACAAGAGCAGTACTTC
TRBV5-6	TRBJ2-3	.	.	CASSSPPDSSHLGSDTQYF	TGTGCCAGCAGCTCGCCGCCGGACAGCTCCCACCTCGGGTCAGATACGCAGTATTTT